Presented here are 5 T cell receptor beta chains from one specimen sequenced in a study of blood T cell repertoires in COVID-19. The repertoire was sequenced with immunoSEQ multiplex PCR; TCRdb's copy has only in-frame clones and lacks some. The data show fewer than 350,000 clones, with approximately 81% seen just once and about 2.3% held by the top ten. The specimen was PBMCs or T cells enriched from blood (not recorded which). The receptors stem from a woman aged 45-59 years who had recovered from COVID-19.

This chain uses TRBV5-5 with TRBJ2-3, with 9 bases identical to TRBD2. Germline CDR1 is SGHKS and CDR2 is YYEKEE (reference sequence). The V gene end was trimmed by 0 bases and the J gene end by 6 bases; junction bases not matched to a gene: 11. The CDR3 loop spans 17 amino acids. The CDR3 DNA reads TGTGCCAGCAGCTTGGTCTTTTGGCGGGGGGGCCCCGATACGCAGTATTTT. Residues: CASSLVFWRGGPDTQYF. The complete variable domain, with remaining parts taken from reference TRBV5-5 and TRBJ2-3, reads DAGVTQSPTHLIKTRGQQVTLRCSPISGHKSVSWYQQVLGQGPQFIFQYYEKEERGRGNFPDRFSARQFPNYSSELNVNALLLGDSALYLCASSLVFWRGGPDTQYFGPGTRLTVL.

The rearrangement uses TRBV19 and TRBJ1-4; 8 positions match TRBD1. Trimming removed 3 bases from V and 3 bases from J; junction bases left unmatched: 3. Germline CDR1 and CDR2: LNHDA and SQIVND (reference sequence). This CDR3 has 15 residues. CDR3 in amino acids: CASSITGGANEKLFF. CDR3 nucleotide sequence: TGTGCCAGTAGTATCACAGGGGGAGCTAATGAAAAACTGTTTTTT.

CDR3: CASSRTAGNTIYF. CDR3 nucleotide sequence: TGTGCCAGCAGCCGGACAGCTGGAAACACCATATATTTT. The chain carries TRBV11-3 and TRBJ1-3; weak D call: TRBD1 (6 bases). Germline lookup yields CDR1 SGHNT and CDR2 YENEEA. The V gene lost 5 bases and the J gene lost 2 bases, with 7 bases spanning the gap. CDR3 size: 13 residues.

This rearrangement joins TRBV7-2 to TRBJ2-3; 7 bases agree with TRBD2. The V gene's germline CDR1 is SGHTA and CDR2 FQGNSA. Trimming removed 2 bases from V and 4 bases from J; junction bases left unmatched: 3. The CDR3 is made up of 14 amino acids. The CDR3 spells CASSLTSVADTQYF. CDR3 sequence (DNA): TGTGCCAGCAGCTTAACTAGCGTGGCAGATACGCAGTATTTT.

The CDR3 bases are TGTGCCAGCTCACCGGACTACGCTAGCTCCTACGAGCAGTACTTC. It translates to CASSPDYASSYEQYF. This rearrangement joins TRBV18 to TRBJ2-7; the D gene is possibly TRBD2 (6 bases). There are 15 residues in the CDR3. Germline loops: CDR1 KGHSH, CDR2 LQKENI. Trimming removed 3 bases from V and 0 bases from J, with 12 bases in between.